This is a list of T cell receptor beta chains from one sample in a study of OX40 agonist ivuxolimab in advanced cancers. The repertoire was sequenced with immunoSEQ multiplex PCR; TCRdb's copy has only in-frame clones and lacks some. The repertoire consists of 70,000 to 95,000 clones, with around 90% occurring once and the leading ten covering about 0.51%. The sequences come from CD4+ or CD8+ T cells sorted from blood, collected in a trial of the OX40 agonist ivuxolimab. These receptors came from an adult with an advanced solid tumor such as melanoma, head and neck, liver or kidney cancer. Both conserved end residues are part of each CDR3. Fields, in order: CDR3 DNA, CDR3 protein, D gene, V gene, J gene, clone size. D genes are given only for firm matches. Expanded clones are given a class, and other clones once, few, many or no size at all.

cdr3_nt: TGTGCCTGGAGTACCAGCGGGGGGGGTGAGCAGTTCTTC
cdr3_aa: CAWSTSGGGEQFF
d_call: TRBD2
v_call: TRBV30
j_call: TRBJ2-1
clone_size: .

cdr3_nt: TGTGCTAGTGGTTTGGTACCCAGAACAGATACGCAGTATTTT
cdr3_aa: CASGLVPRTDTQYF
d_call: .
v_call: TRBV12-5
j_call: TRBJ2-3
clone_size: .

cdr3_nt: TGTGCCAGCAGTTACGTCCAGGGGGCTAGCGAGCAGTACTTC
cdr3_aa: CASSYVQGASEQYF
d_call: TRBD1
v_call: TRBV6-6
j_call: TRBJ2-7
clone_size: .

cdr3_nt: TGTGCCATCAGTGAGAAAGAGGATACGCAGTATTTT
cdr3_aa: CAISEKEDTQYF
d_call: .
v_call: TRBV10-3
j_call: TRBJ2-3
clone_size: once

cdr3_nt: TGTGCCTGGAGTAGCCAGGGTTGGGAGACCCAGTACTTC
cdr3_aa: CAWSSQGWETQYF
d_call: .
v_call: TRBV30
j_call: TRBJ2-5
clone_size: .

cdr3_nt: TGCGCCAGCAGTGAGTCTTACGAGCAGTACTTC
cdr3_aa: CASSESYEQYF
d_call: .
v_call: TRBV10-2
j_call: TRBJ2-7
clone_size: .

cdr3_nt: TGTGCCAGCAGTGACTCGTCAGGGGGGACAGATACGCAGTATTTT
cdr3_aa: CASSDSSGGTDTQYF
d_call: .
v_call: TRBV6-4
j_call: TRBJ2-3
clone_size: .

cdr3_nt: TGTGCCAGCAGTTTATTGCCGACACTTCATGGCTACACCTTC
cdr3_aa: CASSLLPTLHGYTF
d_call: .
v_call: TRBV27
j_call: TRBJ1-2
clone_size: .

cdr3_nt: TGTGCCAGCAGTTACCGGGACAGCGGGAGTATGGGACAGTTCTTC
cdr3_aa: CASSYRDSGSMGQFF
d_call: .
v_call: TRBV6-6
j_call: TRBJ2-1
clone_size: .

cdr3_nt: TGTGCCAGCAGCGAAACCGGGACAGGGTTGGCATGGGGCTACACCTTC
cdr3_aa: CASSETGTGLAWGYTF
d_call: TRBD1
v_call: TRBV7-2
j_call: TRBJ1-2
clone_size: .

cdr3_nt: TGTGCCAGCAGATTCTCAGACGGATCCTACGAGCAGTACTTC
cdr3_aa: CASRFSDGSYEQYF
d_call: .
v_call: TRBV7-2
j_call: TRBJ2-7
clone_size: .

cdr3_nt: TGCGCCAGCAGCATGGGACAGGGGAGCTACAATGAGCAGTTCTTC
cdr3_aa: CASSMGQGSYNEQFF
d_call: TRBD1
v_call: TRBV5-1
j_call: TRBJ2-1
clone_size: .